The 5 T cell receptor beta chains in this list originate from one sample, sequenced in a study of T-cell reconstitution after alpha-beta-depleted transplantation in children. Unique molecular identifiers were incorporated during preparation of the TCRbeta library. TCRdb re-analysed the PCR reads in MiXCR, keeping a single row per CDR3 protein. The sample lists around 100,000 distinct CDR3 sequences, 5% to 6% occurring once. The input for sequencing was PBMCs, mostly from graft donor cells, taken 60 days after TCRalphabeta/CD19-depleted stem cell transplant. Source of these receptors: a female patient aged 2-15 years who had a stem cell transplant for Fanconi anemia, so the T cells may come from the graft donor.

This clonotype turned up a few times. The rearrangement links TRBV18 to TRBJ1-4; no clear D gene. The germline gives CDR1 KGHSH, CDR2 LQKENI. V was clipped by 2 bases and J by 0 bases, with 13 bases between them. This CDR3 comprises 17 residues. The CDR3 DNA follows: TGTGCCAGCTCACCATGGAGTCCCAACCCAACTAATGAAAAACTGTTTTTT. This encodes CASSPWSPNPTNEKLFF.

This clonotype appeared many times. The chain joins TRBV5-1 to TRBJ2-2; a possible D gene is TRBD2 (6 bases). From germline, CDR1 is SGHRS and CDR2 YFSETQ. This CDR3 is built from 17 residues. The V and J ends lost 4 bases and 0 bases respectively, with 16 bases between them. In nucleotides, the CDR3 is TGCGCCAGCAGCCCGGCTCCGGGGGTCCCGAACACCGGGGAGCTGTTTTTT. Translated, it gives CASSPAPGVPNTGELFF.

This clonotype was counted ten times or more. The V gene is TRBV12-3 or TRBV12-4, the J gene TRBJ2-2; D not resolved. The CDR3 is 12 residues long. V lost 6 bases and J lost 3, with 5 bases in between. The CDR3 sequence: CASRFYTGELFF. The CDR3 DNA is TGTGCCAGCAGGTTTTACACCGGGGAGCTGTTTTTT.

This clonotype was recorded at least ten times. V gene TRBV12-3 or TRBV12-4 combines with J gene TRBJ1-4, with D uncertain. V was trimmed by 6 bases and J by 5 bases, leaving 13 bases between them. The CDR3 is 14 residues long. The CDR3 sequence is CASSVWGSNEKLFF. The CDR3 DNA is TGTGCCAGCAGCGTGTGGGGTTCAAATGAAAAACTGTTTTTT.

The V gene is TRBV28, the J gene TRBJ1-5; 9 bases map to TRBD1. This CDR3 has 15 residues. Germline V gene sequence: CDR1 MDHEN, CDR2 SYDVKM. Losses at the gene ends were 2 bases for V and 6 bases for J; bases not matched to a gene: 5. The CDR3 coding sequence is TGTGCCAGCAGTTTACTACAGGGGGCAAGTCAGCCCCAGCATTTT. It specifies CASSLLQGASQPQHF.